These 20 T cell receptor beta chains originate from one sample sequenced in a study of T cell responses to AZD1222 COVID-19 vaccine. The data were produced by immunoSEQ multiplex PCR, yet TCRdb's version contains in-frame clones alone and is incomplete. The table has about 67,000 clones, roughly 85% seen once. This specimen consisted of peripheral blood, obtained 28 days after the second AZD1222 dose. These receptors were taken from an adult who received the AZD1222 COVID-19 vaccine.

CDR3 residues: CASSLGSSGGVDTQYF. CDR3 DNA: TGTGCCAGCAGCTTGGGGTCTAGCGGGGGAGTAGATACGCAGTATTTT. V usage is TRBV5-5 and J usage is TRBJ2-3; 10 bases line up with TRBD2. The CDR3 covers 16 residues. The germline gives CDR1 SGHKS, CDR2 YYEKEE (reference sequence). The V and J ends lost 0 bases and 5 bases, in that order; junction bases with no gene match: 6.

The CDR3 reads CASSDRQGPGYTF. The DNA of the CDR3 is TGTGCCAGCAGTGACCGACAGGGTCCTGGCTACACCTTC. The rearrangement uses TRBV6-1 and TRBJ1-2; 7 bases fit TRBD1. The J segment lost 7 bases and the V segment lost 3 bases, leaving 5 bases of the junction unmatched. Germline loops: CDR1 MNHNS, CDR2 SASEGT. This CDR3 is built from 13 residues.

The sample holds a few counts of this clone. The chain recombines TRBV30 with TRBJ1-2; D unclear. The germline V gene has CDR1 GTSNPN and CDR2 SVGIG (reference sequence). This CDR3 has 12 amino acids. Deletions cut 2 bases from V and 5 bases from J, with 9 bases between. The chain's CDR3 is CAWSSRVYGYTF. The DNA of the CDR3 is TGTGCCTGGAGTAGTAGAGTGTATGGCTACACCTTC. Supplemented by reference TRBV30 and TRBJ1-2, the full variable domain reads SQTIHQWPATLVQPVGSPLSLECTVEGTSNPNLYWYRQAAGRGLQLLFYSVGIGQISSEVPQNLSASRPQDRQFILSSKKLLLSDSGFYLCAWSSRVYGYTFGSGTRLTVV.

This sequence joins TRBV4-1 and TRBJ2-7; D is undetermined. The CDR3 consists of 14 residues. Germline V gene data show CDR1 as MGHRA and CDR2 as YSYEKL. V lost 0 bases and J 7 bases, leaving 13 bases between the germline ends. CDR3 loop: CASSQDLQNTEQYF. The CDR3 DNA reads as TGCGCCAGCAGCCAAGATCTCCAGAATACAGAGCAGTACTTC.

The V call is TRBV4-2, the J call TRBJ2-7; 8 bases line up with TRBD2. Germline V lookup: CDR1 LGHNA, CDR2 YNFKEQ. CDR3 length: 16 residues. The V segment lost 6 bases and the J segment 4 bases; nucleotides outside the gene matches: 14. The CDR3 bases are TGTGCCAGCAGGCCAGTGTCCAGCGGGGGAGAGTACGAGCAGTACTTC. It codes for CASRPVSSGGEYEQYF.

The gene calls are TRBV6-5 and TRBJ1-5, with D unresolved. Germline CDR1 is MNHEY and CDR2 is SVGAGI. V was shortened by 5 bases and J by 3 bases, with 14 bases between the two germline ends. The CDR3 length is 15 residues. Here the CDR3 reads CASSPIGGINQPQHF. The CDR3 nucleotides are TGTGCCAGCAGTCCCATCGGAGGAATCAATCAGCCCCAGCATTTT.

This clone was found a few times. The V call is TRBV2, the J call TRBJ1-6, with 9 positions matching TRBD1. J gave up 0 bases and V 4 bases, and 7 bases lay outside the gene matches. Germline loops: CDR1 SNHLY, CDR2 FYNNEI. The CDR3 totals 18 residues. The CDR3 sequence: CASSVDRGQSSYNSPLHF. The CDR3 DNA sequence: TGTGCCAGCAGTGTGGACAGGGGCCAGAGCTCCTATAATTCACCCCTCCACTTT.

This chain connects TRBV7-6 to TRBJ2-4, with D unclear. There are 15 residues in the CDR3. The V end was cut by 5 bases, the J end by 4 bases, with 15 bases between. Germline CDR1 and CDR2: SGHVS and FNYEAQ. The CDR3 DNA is TGTGCCAGCAGCAACGGGCAAGGTTCGAAAAACATTCAGTACTTC. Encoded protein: CASSNGQGSKNIQYF.

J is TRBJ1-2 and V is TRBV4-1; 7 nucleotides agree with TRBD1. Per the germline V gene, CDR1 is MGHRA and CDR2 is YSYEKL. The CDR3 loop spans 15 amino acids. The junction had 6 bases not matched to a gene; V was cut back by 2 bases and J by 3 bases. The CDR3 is CASSQIRDSDYGYTF. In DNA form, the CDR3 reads TGCGCCAGCAGCCAAATCCGGGACAGCGACTATGGCTACACCTTC.

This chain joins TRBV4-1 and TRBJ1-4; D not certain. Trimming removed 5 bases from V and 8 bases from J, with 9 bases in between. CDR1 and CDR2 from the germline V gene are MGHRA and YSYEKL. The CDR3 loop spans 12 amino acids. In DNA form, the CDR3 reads TGCGCCAGCAGCTTCCCCCCCGAAAAACTGTTTTTT. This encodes CASSFPPEKLFF.

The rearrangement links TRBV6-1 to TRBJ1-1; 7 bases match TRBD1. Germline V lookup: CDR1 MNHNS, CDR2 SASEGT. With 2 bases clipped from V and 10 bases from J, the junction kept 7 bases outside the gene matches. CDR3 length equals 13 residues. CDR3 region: CASSEQGVGGAFF. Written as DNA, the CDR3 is TGTGCCAGCAGTGAACAGGGGGTTGGGGGAGCTTTCTTT.

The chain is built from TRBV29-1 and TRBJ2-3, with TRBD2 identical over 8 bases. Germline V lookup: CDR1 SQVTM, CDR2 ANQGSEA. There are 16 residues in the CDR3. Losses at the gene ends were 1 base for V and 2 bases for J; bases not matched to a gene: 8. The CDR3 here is CSVEGDSGAATDTQYF. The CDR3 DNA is TGCAGCGTTGAAGGGGATAGCGGGGCCGCCACAGATACGCAGTATTTT.

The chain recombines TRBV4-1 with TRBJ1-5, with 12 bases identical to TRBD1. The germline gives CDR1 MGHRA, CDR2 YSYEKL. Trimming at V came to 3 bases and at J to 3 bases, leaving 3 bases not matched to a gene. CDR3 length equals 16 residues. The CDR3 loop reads CASSQGTGGFNQPQHF. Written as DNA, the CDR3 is TGCGCCAGCAGCCAGGGGACAGGGGGCTTCAATCAGCCCCAGCATTTT.

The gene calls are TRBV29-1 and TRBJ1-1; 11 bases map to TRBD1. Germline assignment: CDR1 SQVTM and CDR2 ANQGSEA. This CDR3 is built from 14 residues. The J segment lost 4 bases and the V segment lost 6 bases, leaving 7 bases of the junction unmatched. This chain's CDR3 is CSVHLGTGGTEAFF. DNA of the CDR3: TGCAGCGTCCACTTAGGGACAGGGGGCACTGAAGCTTTCTTT.

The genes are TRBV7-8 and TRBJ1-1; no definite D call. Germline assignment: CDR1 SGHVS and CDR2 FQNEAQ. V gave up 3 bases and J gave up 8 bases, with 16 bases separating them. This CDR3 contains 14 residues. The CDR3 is CASSLSVGDQEAFF. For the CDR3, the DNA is TGTGCCAGCAGCTTGTCGGTTGGGGATCAGGAAGCTTTCTTT. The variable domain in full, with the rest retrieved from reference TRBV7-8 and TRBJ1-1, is GAGVSQSPRYKVAKRGQDVALRCDPISGHVSLFWYQQALGQGPEFLTYFQNEAQLDKSGLPSDRFFAERPEGSVSTLKIQRTQQEDSAVYLCASSLSVGDQEAFFGQGTRLTVV.

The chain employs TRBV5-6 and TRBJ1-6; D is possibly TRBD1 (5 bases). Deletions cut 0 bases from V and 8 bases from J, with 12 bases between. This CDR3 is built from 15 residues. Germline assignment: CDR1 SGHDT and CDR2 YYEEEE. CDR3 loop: CASSLGDWMDSPLHF. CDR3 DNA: TGTGCCAGCAGCTTGGGGGACTGGATGGATTCACCCCTCCACTTT.

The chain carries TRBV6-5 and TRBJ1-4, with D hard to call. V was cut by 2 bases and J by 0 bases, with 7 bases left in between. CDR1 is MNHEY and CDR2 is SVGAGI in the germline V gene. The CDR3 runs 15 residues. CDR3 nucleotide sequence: TGTGCCAGCAGTTACAAACGGCCAACTAATGAAAAACTGTTTTTT. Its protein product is CASSYKRPTNEKLFF.

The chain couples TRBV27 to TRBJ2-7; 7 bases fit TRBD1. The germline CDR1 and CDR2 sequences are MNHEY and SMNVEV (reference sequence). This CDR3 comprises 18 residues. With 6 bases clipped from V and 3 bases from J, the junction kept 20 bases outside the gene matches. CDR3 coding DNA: TGTGCCAGCAGACCATGGGGACAGTTTCTTTCGTTAGGCTACGAGCAGTACTTC. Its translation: CASRPWGQFLSLGYEQYF.

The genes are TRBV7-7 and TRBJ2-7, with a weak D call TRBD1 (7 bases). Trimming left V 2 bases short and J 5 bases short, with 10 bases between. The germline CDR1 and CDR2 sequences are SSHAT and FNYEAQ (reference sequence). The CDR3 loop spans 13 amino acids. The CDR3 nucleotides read TGTGCCAGCAGCTTACAGGGGGAGGACGAGCAGTACTTC. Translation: CASSLQGEDEQYF.

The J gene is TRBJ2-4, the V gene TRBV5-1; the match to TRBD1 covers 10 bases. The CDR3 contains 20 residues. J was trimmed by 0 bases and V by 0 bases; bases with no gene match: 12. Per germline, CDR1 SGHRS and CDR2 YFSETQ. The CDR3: CASSLAKTTGGWVAKNIQYF. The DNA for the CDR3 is TGCGCCAGCAGCTTGGCCAAAACGACAGGGGGCTGGGTAGCCAAAAACATTCAGTACTTC. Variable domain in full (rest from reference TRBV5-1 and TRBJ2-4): KAGVTQTPRYLIKTRGQQVTLSCSPISGHRSVSWYQQTPGQGLQFLFEYFSETQRNKGNFPGRFSGRQFSNSRSEMNVSTLELGDSALYLCASSLAKTTGGWVAKNIQYFGAGTRLSVL.